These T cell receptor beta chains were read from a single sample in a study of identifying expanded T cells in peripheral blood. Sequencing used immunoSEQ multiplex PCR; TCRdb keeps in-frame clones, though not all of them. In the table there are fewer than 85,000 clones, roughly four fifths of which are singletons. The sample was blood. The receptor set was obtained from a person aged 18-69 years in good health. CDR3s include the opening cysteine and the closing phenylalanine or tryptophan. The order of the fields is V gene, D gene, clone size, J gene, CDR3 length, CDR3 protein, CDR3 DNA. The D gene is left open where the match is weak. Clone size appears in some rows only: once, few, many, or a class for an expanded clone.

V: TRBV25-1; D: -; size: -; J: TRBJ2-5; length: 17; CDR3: CASSDPLDSGSQETQYF; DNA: TGTGCCAGCAGTGACCCCTTAGATTCAGGGAGCCAAGAGACCCAGTACTTC
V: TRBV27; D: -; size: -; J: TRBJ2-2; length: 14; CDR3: CASSLNRAGGELFF; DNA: TGTGCCAGCAGTTTAAATCGAGCGGGCGGGGAGCTGTTTTTT
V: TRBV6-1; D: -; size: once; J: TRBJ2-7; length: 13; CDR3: CASSEGGSYEQYF; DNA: TGTGCCAGCAGTGAAGGTGGCAGCTACGAGCAGTACTTC
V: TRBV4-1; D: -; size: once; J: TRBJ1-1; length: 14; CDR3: CASSHNTGTTEAFF; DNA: TGCGCCAGCAGCCATAATACAGGGACAACTGAAGCTTTCTTT
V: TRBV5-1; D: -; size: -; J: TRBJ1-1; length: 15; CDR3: CASSFLEGSATEAFF; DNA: TGCGCCAGCAGCTTCTTAGAAGGGTCAGCCACTGAAGCTTTCTTT
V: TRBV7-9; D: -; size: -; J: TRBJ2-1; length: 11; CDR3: CASSLGNEQFF; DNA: TGTGCCAGCAGCTTAGGTAATGAGCAGTTCTTC
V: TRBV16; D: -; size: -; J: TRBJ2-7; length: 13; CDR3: CASSQWDSDEQYF; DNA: TGTGCCAGCAGCCAATGGGACTCAGACGAGCAGTACTTC
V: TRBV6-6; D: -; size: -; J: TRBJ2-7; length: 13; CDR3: CASSSTYSYEQYF; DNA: TGTGCCAGCAGCTCGACGTACTCCTACGAGCAGTACTTC
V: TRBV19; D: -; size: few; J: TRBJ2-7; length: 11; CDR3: CASSILGKQYF; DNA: TGTGCCAGTAGTATTTTGGGGAAGCAGTACTTC
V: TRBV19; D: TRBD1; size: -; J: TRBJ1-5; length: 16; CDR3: CASSVGTGNSNQPQHF; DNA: TGTGCCAGTAGTGTCGGGACAGGCAATAGCAATCAGCCCCAGCATTTT
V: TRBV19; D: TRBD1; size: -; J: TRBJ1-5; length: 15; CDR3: CASSITGDSNQPQHF; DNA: TGTGCCAGTAGTATAACAGGGGATAGCAATCAGCCCCAGCATTTT
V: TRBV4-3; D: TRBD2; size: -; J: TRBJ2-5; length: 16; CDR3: CASSQGLAGIQETQYF; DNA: TGCGCCAGCAGCCAAGGTTTAGCGGGGATCCAAGAGACCCAGTACTTC
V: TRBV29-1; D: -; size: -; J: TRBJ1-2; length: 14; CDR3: CSVPRPVSGYGYTF; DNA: TGCAGCGTTCCCAGGCCAGTTTCAGGATATGGCTACACCTTC
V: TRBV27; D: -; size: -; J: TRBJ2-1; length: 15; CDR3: CASRPGRSSYNEQFF; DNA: TGTGCCAGCAGGCCCGGTCGGAGCTCCTACAATGAGCAGTTCTTC
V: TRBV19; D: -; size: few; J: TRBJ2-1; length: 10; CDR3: CASGNTEQFF; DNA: TGTGCCAGTGGGAATACCGAGCAGTTCTTC
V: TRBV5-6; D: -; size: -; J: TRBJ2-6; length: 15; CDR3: CASSRTGHGANVLTF; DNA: TGTGCCAGCAGCCGCACAGGGCATGGGGCCAACGTCCTGACTTTC
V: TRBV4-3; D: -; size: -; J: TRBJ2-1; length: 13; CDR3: CASSQDPYNEQFF; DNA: TGCGCCAGCAGCCAAGATCCTTACAATGAGCAGTTCTTC
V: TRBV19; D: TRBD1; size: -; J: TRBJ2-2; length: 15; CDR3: CASSIGQGGTGELFF; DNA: TGTGCCAGTAGTATTGGACAGGGAGGTACCGGGGAGCTGTTTTTT
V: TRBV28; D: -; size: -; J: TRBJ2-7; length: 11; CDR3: CASSSYYEQYF; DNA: TGTGCCAGCAGTTCTTACTACGAGCAGTACTTC
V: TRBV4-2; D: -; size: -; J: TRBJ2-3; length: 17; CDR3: CASSQEVLAPSTDTQYF; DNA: TGTGCCAGCAGCCAAGAGGTCCTAGCGCCAAGCACAGATACGCAGTATTTT
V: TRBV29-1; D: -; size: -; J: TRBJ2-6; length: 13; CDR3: CSVESSGANVLTF; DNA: TGCAGCGTTGAGAGCTCTGGGGCCAACGTCCTGACTTTC
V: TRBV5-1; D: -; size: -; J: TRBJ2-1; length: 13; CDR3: CASSLGTYNEQFF; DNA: TGCGCCAGCAGCTTGGGTACGTACAATGAGCAGTTCTTC
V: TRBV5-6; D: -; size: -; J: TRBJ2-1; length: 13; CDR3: CASSPSTGSEQFF; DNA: TGTGCCAGCAGCCCGAGCACCGGGTCGGAGCAGTTCTTC
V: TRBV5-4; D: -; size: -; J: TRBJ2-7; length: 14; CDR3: CASSLDVGNREQYF; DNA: TGTGCCAGCAGCTTGGATGTGGGGAACCGCGAGCAGTACTTC
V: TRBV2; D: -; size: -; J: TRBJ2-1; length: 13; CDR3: CASSVFRSNEQFF; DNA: TGTGCCAGCAGTGTCTTCAGGTCCAATGAGCAGTTCTTC
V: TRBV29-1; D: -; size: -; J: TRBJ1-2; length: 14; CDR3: CSVEALKGSNGYTF; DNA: TGCAGCGTTGAAGCTCTAAAGGGGTCTAACGGCTACACCTTC
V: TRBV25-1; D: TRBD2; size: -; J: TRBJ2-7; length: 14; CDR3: CASSGTSANYEQYF; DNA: TGTGCCAGCAGTGGGACTAGCGCTAACTACGAGCAGTACTTC
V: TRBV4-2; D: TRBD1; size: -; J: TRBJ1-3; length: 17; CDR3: CASSQDWVQGRGNTIYF; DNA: TGTGCCAGCAGCCAAGATTGGGTACAGGGGAGAGGAAACACCATATATTTT
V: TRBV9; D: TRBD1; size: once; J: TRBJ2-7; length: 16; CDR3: CASSTNDRVSSYEQYF; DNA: TGTGCCAGCAGCACCAATGACAGGGTTAGCTCCTACGAGCAGTACTTC
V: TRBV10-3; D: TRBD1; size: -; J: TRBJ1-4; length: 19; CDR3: CAISESIWTGAKGGEKLFF; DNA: TGTGCCATCAGTGAGTCGATATGGACAGGGGCCAAGGGGGGTGAAAAACTGTTTTTT
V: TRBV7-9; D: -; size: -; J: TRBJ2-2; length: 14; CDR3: CASSLQQNTGELFF; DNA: TGTGCCAGCAGCCTCCAGCAGAACACCGGGGAGCTGTTTTTT
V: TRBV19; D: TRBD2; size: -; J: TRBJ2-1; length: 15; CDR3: CASSIDSGNYNEQFF; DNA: TGTGCCAGTAGTATAGATAGCGGGAACTACAATGAGCAGTTCTTC
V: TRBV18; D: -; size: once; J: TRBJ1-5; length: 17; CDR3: CASSNQKGPNSNQPQHF; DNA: TGTGCCAGCTCAAACCAAAAGGGGCCGAATAGCAATCAGCCCCAGCATTTT
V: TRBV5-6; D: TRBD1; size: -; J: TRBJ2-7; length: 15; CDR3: CASSLPAGGPYEQYF; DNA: TGTGCCAGCAGCTTGCCTGCAGGGGGCCCTTACGAGCAGTACTTC
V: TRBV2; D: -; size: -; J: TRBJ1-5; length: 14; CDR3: CASSGGGFNQPQHF; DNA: TGTGCCAGCAGTGGGGGGGGCTTCAATCAGCCCCAGCATTTT
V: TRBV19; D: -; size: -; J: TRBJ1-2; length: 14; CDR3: CASSTGGPVYGYTF; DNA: TGTGCCAGTAGTACCGGGGGGCCGGTCTATGGCTACACCTTC
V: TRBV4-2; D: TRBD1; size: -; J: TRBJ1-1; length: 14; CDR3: CASSLQGASTEAFF; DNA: TGTGCCAGCAGCCTACAGGGGGCGAGTACTGAAGCTTTCTTT
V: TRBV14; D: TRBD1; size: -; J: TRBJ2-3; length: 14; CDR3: CASSLTTGADTQYF; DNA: TGTGCCAGCAGTCTTACCACAGGGGCAGATACGCAGTATTTT
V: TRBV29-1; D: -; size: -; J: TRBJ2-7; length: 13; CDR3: CSVEQGSSYEQYF; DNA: TGCAGCGTTGAACAGGGTAGCTCCTACGAGCAGTACTTC
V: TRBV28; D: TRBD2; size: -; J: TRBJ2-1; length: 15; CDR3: CASSLTSGGYNEQFF; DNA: TGTGCCAGCAGTCTTACTAGCGGGGGGTACAATGAGCAGTTCTTC
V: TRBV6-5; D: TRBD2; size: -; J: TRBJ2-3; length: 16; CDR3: CASSYAGTSGSSTQYF; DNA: TGTGCCAGCAGTTACGCCGGGACTAGCGGGAGCAGTACGCAGTATTTT